The following is a T cell receptor beta chain sequence with its context. The germline CDR1 and CDR2 sequences are MNHEY and SMNVEV (reference sequence). The CDR3 runs 14 residues. TCRdb re-called the 5' RACE reads, yielding one record per CDR3 amino acid sequence without DNA. The table gives about 30,000 distinct CDR3 sequences; the top ten clones make up about 55% of it. This record comes from a study of T cells expressing NK-cell markers. About the study: Sorted CD3+CD56+NKG2C+, CD3+CD56+NKG2C- and CD3+CD56-NKG2C+ T-cell subsets were beta-chain profiled. Out of eight donors sequenced, seven tested HCMV-seropositive and the remaining one seronegative.

This sequence originates from a woman aged 18 to 75 in good health. The J gene is TRBJ2-7, the V gene TRBV27; lacking DNA, the TRBD2 call made by TCRdb goes unchecked. Input material: blood T cells: a sorted CD56 or NKG2C T cell subset, CD4+ or CD8+ T cells, or bulk PBMC T cells (not recorded which). The CDR3 here is CASSFGGTAYEQYF.